The T cell receptor beta chain described here comes from a study of blood T cell repertoires in COVID-19. The CDR3 extends over 13 amino acids. Trimming removed 3 bases at V and 2 bases at J, with 7 bases between. Looked up from germline, CDR1 is MNHNS and CDR2 is SASEGT. This table comes from immunoSEQ multiplex PCR, and its TCRdb copy is limited to in-frame clones, with some not included. The profile shows fewer than 700,000 clones, about 89% of them singletons. The sequence came from a woman aged 50 to 60 with COVID-19, enrolled during active disease. The chain has TRBV6-1 and TRBJ1-2; possible D gene TRBD1, 5 bases. Material for sequencing was peripheral blood. CDR3 sequence (DNA): TGTGCCAGCAGTGACAACAGGAACTATGGCTACACCTTC. It encodes CASSDNRNYGYTF.